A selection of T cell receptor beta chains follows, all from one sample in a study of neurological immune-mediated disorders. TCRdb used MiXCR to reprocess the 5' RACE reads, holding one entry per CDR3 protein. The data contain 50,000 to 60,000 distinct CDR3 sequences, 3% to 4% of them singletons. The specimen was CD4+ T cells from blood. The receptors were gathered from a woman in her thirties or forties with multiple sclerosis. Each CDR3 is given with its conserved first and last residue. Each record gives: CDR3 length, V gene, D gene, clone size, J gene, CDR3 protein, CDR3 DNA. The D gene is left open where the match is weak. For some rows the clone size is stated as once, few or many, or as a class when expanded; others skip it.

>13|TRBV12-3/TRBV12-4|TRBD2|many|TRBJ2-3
CASKRAGGDTQYF
TGTGCCAGCAAAAGAGCGGGGGGGGATACGCAGTATTTT
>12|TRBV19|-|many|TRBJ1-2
CASSNRATGYTF
TGTGCCAGTAGTAACCGGGCTACTGGCTACACCTTC
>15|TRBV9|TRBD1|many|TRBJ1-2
CASSVASTGVYGYTF
TGTGCCAGCAGCGTAGCTTCGACAGGGGTCTATGGCTACACCTTC
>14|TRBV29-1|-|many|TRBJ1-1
CSGSHRDTNTEAFF
TGCAGCGGTTCGCACAGGGATACGAACACTGAAGCTTTCTTT
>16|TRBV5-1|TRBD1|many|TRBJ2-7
CASSSAGGVSSYEQYF
TGCGCCAGCAGCTCGGCAGGGGGCGTGAGCTCCTACGAGCAGTACTTC
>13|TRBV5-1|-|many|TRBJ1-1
CASSQRMNTEAFF
TGCGCCAGCAGCCAGCGGATGAACACTGAAGCTTTCTTT
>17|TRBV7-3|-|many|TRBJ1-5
CASSSRSGRFGNQPQHF
TGTGCCAGCAGTTCAAGGTCAGGGAGGTTCGGCAATCAGCCCCAGCATTTT
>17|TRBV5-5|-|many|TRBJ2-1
CASSFLLGELENNEQFF
TGTGCCAGCAGCTTTTTACTGGGGGAACTAGAGAACAATGAGCAGTTCTTC
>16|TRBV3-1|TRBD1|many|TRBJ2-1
CASSHLDRGPYNEQFF
TGTGCCAGCAGCCACCTGGACAGGGGTCCCTACAATGAGCAGTTCTTC
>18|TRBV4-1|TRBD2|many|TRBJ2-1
CASSQDRGTSGTSNEQFF
TGCGCCAGCAGCCAAGATCGAGGGACTAGCGGGACATCCAATGAGCAGTTCTTC
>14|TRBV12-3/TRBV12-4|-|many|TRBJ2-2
CASSLRFYTGELFF
TGTGCCAGCAGTTTAAGGTTTTACACCGGGGAGCTGTTTTTT
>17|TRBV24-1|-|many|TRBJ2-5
CATSENDRLGYQETQYF
TGTGCCACCAGTGAAAACGACAGACTGGGGTACCAAGAGACCCAGTACTTC
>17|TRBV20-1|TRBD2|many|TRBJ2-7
CSANPPLGRGAPYEQYF
TGCAGTGCTAACCCCCCGTTAGGGCGGGGGGCCCCCTACGAGCAGTACTTC
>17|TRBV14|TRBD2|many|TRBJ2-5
CASSQGWTSGAQETQYF
TGTGCCAGCAGCCAAGGGTGGACTAGCGGGGCCCAAGAGACCCAGTACTTC
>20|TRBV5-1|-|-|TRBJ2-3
CASSFYICSASDSSTDTQYF
-
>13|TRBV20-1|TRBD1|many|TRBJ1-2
CSARVGTGEAYTF
TGCAGTGCTAGAGTCGGGACAGGGGAAGCCTACACCTTC
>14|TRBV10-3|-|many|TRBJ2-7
CAINMGPGSYEQYF
TGTGCCATCAATATGGGGCCTGGGTCTTACGAGCAGTACTTC
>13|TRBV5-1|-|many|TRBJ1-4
CASSLGSGEKLFF
TGCGCCAGCAGCTTGGGATCAGGGGAAAAACTGTTTTTT
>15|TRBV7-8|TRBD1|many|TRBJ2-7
CVSGDRGILGGEQYF
TGTGTTTCCGGGGACAGGGGGATCCTGGGGGGCGAGCAGTACTTC
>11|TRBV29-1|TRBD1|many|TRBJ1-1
CSSRTGAEAFF
TGCAGCTCTCGGACAGGGGCTGAAGCTTTCTTT
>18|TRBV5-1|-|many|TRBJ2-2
CASSPPPGTSANTGELFF
TGCGCCAGCAGCCCCCCGCCGGGGACATCTGCGAACACCGGGGAGCTGTTTTTT
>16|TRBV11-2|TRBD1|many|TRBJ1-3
CASSSDRGQGGNTIYF
TGTGCCAGCAGCTCCGACAGGGGGCAGGGAGGAAACACCATATATTTT
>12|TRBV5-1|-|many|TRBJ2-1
CASSTTRGEQFF
TGCGCCAGCAGCACCACTCGGGGCGAGCAGTTCTTC
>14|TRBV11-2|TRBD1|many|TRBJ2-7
CASTMTGGSYEQYF
TGTGCCAGCACCATGACAGGGGGTTCCTACGAGCAGTACTTC
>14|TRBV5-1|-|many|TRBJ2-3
CASRPLLYTDTQYF
TGCGCCAGCAGACCCCTACTGTACACAGATACGCAGTATTTT
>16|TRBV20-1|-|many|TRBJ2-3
CSARPALALDTDTQYF
TGCAGTGCTAGACCGGCGTTAGCGCTAGACACAGATACGCAGTATTTT
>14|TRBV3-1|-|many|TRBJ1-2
CASSQGGLGRGYTF
TGTGCCAGCAGCCAAGGAGGTTTAGGGCGAGGCTACACCTTC
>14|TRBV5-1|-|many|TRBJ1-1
CASSPDILNTEAFF
TGCGCCAGCAGCCCAGACATCCTGAACACTGAAGCTTTCTTT
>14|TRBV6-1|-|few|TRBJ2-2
CASRASTGTGELFF
TGTGCCAGCAGGGCATCAACAGGGACCGGGGAGCTGTTTTTT
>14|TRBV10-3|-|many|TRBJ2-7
CAISSSQGRSEQYF
TGTGCCATCAGTTCCTCCCAGGGACGCTCTGAGCAGTACTTC
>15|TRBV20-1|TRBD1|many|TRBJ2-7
CSARDLLQGDYEQYF
TGCAGTGCTAGAGATCTATTACAGGGGGACTACGAGCAGTACTTC
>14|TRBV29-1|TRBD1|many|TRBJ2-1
CSVLRDRNYNEQFF
TGCAGCGTTCTCCGGGACAGGAACTACAATGAGCAGTTCTTC
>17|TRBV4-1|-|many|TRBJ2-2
CASSQVLGFGGTGELFF
TGCGCCAGCAGCCAAGTATTGGGGTTCGGGGGCACCGGGGAGCTGTTTTTT
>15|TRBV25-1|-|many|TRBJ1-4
CASSDAGGDLEKLFF
TGTGCCAGCAGTGATGCCGGGGGCGATTTGGAAAAACTGTTTTTT
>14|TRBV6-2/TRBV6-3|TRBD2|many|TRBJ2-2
CASASRGVTWELFF
TGTGCCAGCGCCTCGCGGGGGGTCACGTGGGAGCTGTTTTTT
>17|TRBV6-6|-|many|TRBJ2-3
CASSPRGLAEKVDTQYF
TGTGCCAGCAGTCCGAGGGGGCTAGCGGAGAAAGTAGATACGCAGTATTTT
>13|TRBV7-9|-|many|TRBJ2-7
CASSFNEAQEQYF
TGTGCCAGCAGCTTTAACGAGGCCCAAGAGCAGTACTTC
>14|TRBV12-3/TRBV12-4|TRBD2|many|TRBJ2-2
CASSRAGDTGELFF
TGTGCCAGCAGTAGAGCGGGGGACACCGGGGAGCTGTTTTTT
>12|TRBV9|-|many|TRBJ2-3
CASSVLTDTQYF
TGTGCCAGCAGCGTACTCACAGATACGCAGTATTTT
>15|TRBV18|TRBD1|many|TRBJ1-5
CASSPTRGRGQPQHF
TGTGCCAGCTCACCAACCAGGGGGAGGGGTCAGCCCCAGCATTTT
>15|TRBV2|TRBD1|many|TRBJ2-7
CASNLDRESTYEQYF
TGTGCCAGCAACCTGGACAGGGAGTCTACTTACGAGCAGTACTTC
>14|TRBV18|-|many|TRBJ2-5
CASSRGQIQETQYF
TGTGCCAGCTCCCGCGGACAGATCCAAGAGACCCAGTACTTC